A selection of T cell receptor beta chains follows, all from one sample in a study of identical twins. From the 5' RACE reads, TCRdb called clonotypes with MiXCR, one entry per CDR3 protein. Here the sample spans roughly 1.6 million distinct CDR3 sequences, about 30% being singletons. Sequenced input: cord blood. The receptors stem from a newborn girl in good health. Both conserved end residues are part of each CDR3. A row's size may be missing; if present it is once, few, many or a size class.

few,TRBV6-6,CASSRLTGYLYGYTF
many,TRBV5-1,CASSLRGARTDTQYF
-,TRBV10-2,CAILWGDAQYF
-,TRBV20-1,CSANVDRRWNEQFF
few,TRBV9,CASSVAGPQETQYF
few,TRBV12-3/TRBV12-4,CASRETRSTDTQYF
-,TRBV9,CASSVISGGAHTDTQYF
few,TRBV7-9,CASSRTGQGRADTQYF
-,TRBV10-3,CAISDVRAYEQYF
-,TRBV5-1,CASSLSSGLGETQYF
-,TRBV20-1,CSVSVSDDGPSGRNEQFF
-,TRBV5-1,CASSLEGMDCEQYF
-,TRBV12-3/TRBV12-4,CASSSRDGSPPHF
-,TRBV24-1,CATSDPGRSSYNEQFF
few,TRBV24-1,CATSDRTGGGYTF
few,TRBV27,CASTRTSGSNEQFF
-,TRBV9,CASSPSPGLQETQYF
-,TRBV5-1,CASRWSAFYEQYF
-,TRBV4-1,CASSRSQGPGQNYGYTF
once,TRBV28,CASSTSPFTDTQYF
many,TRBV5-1,CASSLGSEGYEQYF
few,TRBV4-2,CASSQATGPNYGYTF
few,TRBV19,CASRSMAIYNEQFF
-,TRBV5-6,CASSLFLASGTDTQYF
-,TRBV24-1,CATSDSRQGANVLTF
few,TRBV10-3,CATATSGEYNEQYF
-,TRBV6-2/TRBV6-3,CASKVTSAKSGDSRDTQYF
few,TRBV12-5,CASGLEGLRNEQFF
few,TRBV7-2,CASSSISAGLNSPLHF
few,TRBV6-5,CASSLVTGTGSGYTF
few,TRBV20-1,CSAARDLDNNEQFF